Listed here are 31 T cell receptor beta chains from one sample, sequenced in a study of cytomegalovirus exposure and HLA in healthy donors. PCR involved 60 Vbeta and 13 Jbeta primers. Profiling relied on immunoSEQ multiplex PCR, and the TCRdb table lists in-frame clones only, not all of them. The sample has about 130,000 clones; more than 60% are singletons. The specimen was PBMCs. Every receptor here comes from a woman aged 40-49 years in good health and CMV-seropositive.

The chain carries TRBV7-9 and TRBJ2-5, with 8 positions matching TRBD1. Germline CDR1 SEHNR, CDR2 FQNEAQ (reference sequence). The V segment lost 3 bases and the J segment 2 bases; nucleotides outside the gene matches: 8. The CDR3 consists of 16 residues. DNA for the CDR3: TGTGCCAGCAGCTTTTCGGGACAGGTTCGGCAAGAGACCCAGTACTTC. Translated, it gives CASSFSGQVRQETQYF.

The J gene is TRBJ2-2, the V gene TRBV5-8; D not certain. CDR3 length equals 14 residues. Trimming shortened V by 0 bases and J by 4 bases, and 7 bases separated the two germline ends. Germline V gene data show CDR1 as SGHTS and CDR2 as YDEGEE. The CDR3 DNA is TGTGCCAGCAGCTTGGTAACGGTCACCGGGGAGCTGTTTTTT. Its protein product is CASSLVTVTGELFF.

In the case of this clone: The sample holds other DNA sequences that translate to the same CDR3. For the CDR3, the DNA is TGTGCCAGCAGCTCGGGACTAGCGGGAGGTGAGCAGTTCTTC. Its translation: CASSSGLAGGEQFF. The J gene is TRBJ2-1, the V gene TRBV7-3; TRBD2 aligns across 15 bases. Losses at the gene ends were 4 bases for V and 9 bases for J; bases not matched to a gene: 1. The CDR3 spans 14 residues. CDR1 is SGHTA, CDR2 FQGTGA, per germline.

V usage is TRBV7-8 and J usage is TRBJ1-1, with D possibly matching TRBD1 (6 bases). The CDR3 is 17 residues long. CDR1 and CDR2 from the germline V gene are SGHVS and FQNEAQ. Trimming took off 0 bases at V and 1 base at J, with 15 bases between the two ends. The CDR3: CASSLAPGQPSNTEAFF. The CDR3 DNA reads TGTGCCAGCAGCTTAGCGCCCGGACAGCCTTCGAACACTGAAGCTTTCTTT.

Only one count was recorded for this clone. The rearrangement uses TRBV7-2 and TRBJ2-1; 10 bases agree with TRBD2. CDR1 is SGHTA, CDR2 FQGNSA, per germline. CDR3 size: 15 residues. After removal of 2 bases from V and 8 bases from J, the junction contained 6 bases not matched to a gene. The CDR3 sequence: CASSLRASGGHEQFF. CDR3 coding DNA: TGTGCCAGCAGCTTAAGGGCTAGCGGGGGCCATGAGCAGTTCTTC.

This rearrangement joins TRBV7-2 to TRBJ1-3, with a weak D call TRBD1 (6 bases). The CDR3 spans 15 residues. Germline values: CDR1 SGHTA, CDR2 FQGNSA. The germline V and J ends were trimmed by 5 bases and 4 bases, with 15 bases remaining between them. CDR3 protein: CASSPEGQGGNTIYF. CDR3 nucleotides: TGTGCCAGCAGCCCTGAGGGACAAGGGGGAAACACCATATATTTT.

The V gene is TRBV9, the J gene TRBJ1-6, with 11 bases aligning to TRBD1. This CDR3 has 17 residues. CDR1 is SGDLS and CDR2 is YYNGEE in the germline V gene. V was pared by 3 bases and J by 6 bases, with 8 bases of the junction left unmatched. In nucleotides, the CDR3 is TGTGCCAGCAGCGGGACAGGGGGCGCGGAGCGTAATTCACCCCTCCACTTT. This encodes CASSGTGGAERNSPLHF.

About this clone: The junction shows a germline mismatch at one end, possibly a read error. V and J are TRBV7-9 and TRBJ2-7; the match to TRBD1 covers 7 bases. The germline gives CDR1 SEHNR, CDR2 FQNEAQ (reference sequence). The CDR3 sequence is 17 residues long. CDR3 nucleotides: TGTTCCAGCAGCTTAGGAAGGGGGCCTTCCGATTCCTACGAGCAGTACTTC. It yields the protein CSSSLGRGPSDSYEQYF.

The chain carries TRBV5-1 and TRBJ2-1, with 10 nucleotides matching TRBD2. The CDR3 covers 20 residues. The V segment lost 4 bases and the J segment 5 bases; nucleotides outside the gene matches: 21. Germline CDR1 reads SGHRS; CDR2 reads YFSETQ. For the CDR3, the DNA is TGCGCCAGCAGCCTACTAAGCGGGGGGGCGAGTTCGAGTAGTAACAATGAGCAGTTCTTC. Its protein product is CASSLLSGGASSSSNNEQFF. Looking up the rest from reference TRBV5-1 and TRBJ2-1 gives the full variable domain: KAGVTQTPRYLIKTRGQQVTLSCSPISGHRSVSWYQQTPGQGLQFLFEYFSETQRNKGNFPGRFSGRQFSNSRSEMNVSTLELGDSALYLCASSLLSGGASSSSNNEQFFGPGTRLTVL.

The chain has TRBV28 and TRBJ1-2; D is uncertain. This CDR3 comprises 15 residues. Trimming cost V 7 bases and J 4 bases, with 19 bases left between them. Per germline, CDR1 MDHEN and CDR2 SYDVKM. The CDR3 region has the DNA TGTGCCAGCAACTCTGAGGGTCCGGAGGCCTATGGCTACACCTTC. It encodes CASNSEGPEAYGYTF.

The V call is TRBV7-8, the J call TRBJ2-3; no definite D call. The CDR3 has 17 residues. V shed 2 bases and J shed 0 bases, with 15 bases lying between them. Germline V gene sequence: CDR1 SGHVS, CDR2 FQNEAQ. Written as DNA, the CDR3 is TGTGCCAGCAGCTTACCCCACAGCTTAGGTAGCACAGATACGCAGTATTTT. Protein product: CASSLPHSLGSTDTQYF.

The chain combines TRBV5-6 with TRBJ2-1; possible D gene TRBD2, 7 bases. Germline values: CDR1 SGHDT, CDR2 YYEEEE. Deletions cut 4 bases from V and 0 bases from J, with 17 bases between. The CDR3 runs to 17 residues. The CDR3 is CASSPFRGGSSYNEQFF. For the CDR3, the DNA is TGTGCCAGCAGCCCCTTTAGGGGGGGGAGCTCCTACAATGAGCAGTTCTTC.

V usage is TRBV5-1 and J usage is TRBJ2-5; the match to TRBD1 covers 7 bases. The germline V gene has CDR1 SGHRS and CDR2 YFSETQ. J lost 2 bases, V lost 0 bases, and 4 bases had no gene match. The CDR3 length is 15 residues. Written as DNA, the CDR3 is TGCGCCAGCAGCTTGGGACAGGGCTGGCAAGAGACCCAGTACTTC. Amino acids: CASSLGQGWQETQYF.

This chain joins TRBV7-2 and TRBJ2-3, with 15 nucleotides matching TRBD2. Germline V gene sequence: CDR1 SGHTA, CDR2 FQGNSA. The CDR3 is made up of 19 amino acids. V was pared by 7 bases and J by 2 bases, with 13 bases of the junction left unmatched. CDR3 in DNA: TGTGCCAGCACCGGGGGACTAGCGGGGGGCACTGTGTCCACAGATACGCAGTATTTT. Protein: CASTGGLAGGTVSTDTQYF.

Of note for this clone: The sample carries other DNA sequences with the same CDR3. CDR3 loop: CASSINTDTQYF. The CDR3 DNA reads as TGTGCCAGTAGTATTAACACAGATACGCAGTATTTT. The V gene is TRBV19, the J gene TRBJ2-3, with no clear D. Germline CDR1 is LNHDA and CDR2 is SQIVND (reference sequence). The CDR3 has 12 residues. The V end was cut by 3 bases, the J end by 2 bases, with 3 bases between.

The genes are TRBV27 and TRBJ2-7, with D tentatively TRBD2 (5 bases). The CDR3 extends over 14 amino acids. V was clipped by 6 bases and J by 3 bases, with 15 bases between them. In germline, CDR1 is MNHEY, CDR2 SMNVEV (reference sequence). The CDR3 loop reads CASSPSRAFYEQYF. The DNA of the CDR3 is TGTGCCAGCAGCCCGTCGCGGGCCTTCTACGAGCAGTACTTC.

The rearrangement links TRBV6-1 to TRBJ1-1; no clear D gene. Germline loops: CDR1 MNHNS, CDR2 SASEGT. The CDR3 totals 12 residues. Trimming took 8 bases from V and 2 from J, leaving 9 bases between them. For the CDR3, the DNA is TGTGCCAGCGGGCAGAGTAACACTGAAGCTTTCTTT. Encoded protein: CASGQSNTEAFF.

This clone came up a few times. The rearrangement joins TRBV7-6 to TRBJ1-1; D is ambiguous. CDR3 size: 13 residues. With 5 bases removed from V and 0 bases from J, the gap between germline ends came to 7 bases. Germline V gene data show CDR1 as SGHVS and CDR2 as FNYEAQ. The CDR3 nucleotides read TGTGCCAGCAGCCCCCAGATGAACACTGAAGCTTTCTTT. This translates into CASSPQMNTEAFF. The entire variable domain, with the rest obtained from reference TRBV7-6 and TRBJ1-1, is as follows: GAGVSQSPRYKVTKRGQDVALRCDPISGHVSLYWYRQALGQGPEFLTYFNYEAQQDKSGLPNDRFSAERPEGSISTLTIQRTEQRDSAMYRCASSPQMNTEAFFGQGTRLTVV.

The sample holds a few counts of this clone. The chain's CDR3 is CASSLAGGKPGNTIYF. CDR3 sequence (DNA): TGTGCCAGCAGCTTAGCAGGGGGTAAACCGGGAAACACCATATATTTT. The chain is built from TRBV11-2 and TRBJ1-3; the match to TRBD1 covers 7 bases. Per the germline V gene, CDR1 is SGHAT and CDR2 is FQNNGV. V trimming: 1 base; J trimming: 4 bases; junction bases outside the gene matches: 7. This CDR3 has 16 residues.

This sequence joins TRBV11-3 and TRBJ2-7; the match to TRBD1 covers 7 bases. After removal of 5 bases from V and 6 bases from J, the junction contained 7 bases not matched to a gene. Germline V lookup: CDR1 SGHNT, CDR2 YENEEA. The CDR3 covers 13 residues. CDR3 loop: CASSPTGIGEQYF. CDR3 bases: TGTGCCAGCAGCCCGACAGGGATTGGCGAGCAGTACTTC.

This rearrangement joins TRBV7-3 to TRBJ1-1; 7 bases are shared with TRBD1. With V trimmed by 5 bases and J by 5 bases, 5 bases remained unmatched. Germline-derived CDR1 and CDR2 are SGHTA and FQGTGA. The CDR3 totals 13 residues. The CDR3 loop is CASSPTQGTEAFF. The CDR3 coding sequence is TGTGCCAGCAGCCCCACACAGGGGACTGAAGCTTTCTTT.

A remark on this clone: The junction does not match germline at one end; this may be a read error. The rearrangement uses TRBV7-9 and TRBJ1-2, with D tentatively TRBD1 (5 bases). The CDR3 consists of 16 residues. Germline values: CDR1 SEHNR, CDR2 FQNEAQ (reference sequence). CDR3 region: CSSSRQFSDSADGYTF. The CDR3 region has the DNA TGTTCCAGCAGCCGCCAATTCAGTGACAGCGCCGATGGCTACACCTTC.

The V call is TRBV30, the J call TRBJ1-2; 8 bases line up with TRBD1. CDR1 and CDR2 from the germline V gene are GTSNPN and SVGIG (reference sequence). Trimming cost V 4 bases and J 6 bases; bases outside gene matches: 16. The length of the CDR3 is 16 residues. CDR3 sequence reads: CAWNRRTTGEVHGYTF. CDR3 in DNA: TGTGCCTGGAACCGACGGACGACAGGGGAGGTCCATGGCTACACCTTC.

This chain connects TRBV5-4 to TRBJ2-7, with 7 bases aligning to TRBD1. V was clipped by 4 bases and J by 3 bases; unmatched bases: 10. The CDR3 is made up of 15 amino acids. The germline V gene has CDR1 SGHNT and CDR2 YYREEE (reference sequence). The CDR3, as DNA: TGTGCCAGCAGCGAGGGGGCTTTTGAGAACTACGAGCAGTACTTC. Translating it yields CASSEGAFENYEQYF. The full variable domain, with the rest looked up from reference TRBV5-4 and TRBJ2-7, is ETGVTQSPTHLIKTRGQQVTLRCSSQSGHNTVSWYQQALGQGPQFIFQYYREEENGRGNFPPRFSGLQFPNYSSELNVNALELDDSALYLCASSEGAFENYEQYFGPGTRLTVT.

The chain carries TRBV5-6 and TRBJ2-5, with D possibly being TRBD2 (6 bases). Trimming left V 1 base short and J 4 bases short, with 17 bases between. Germline lookup yields CDR1 SGHDT and CDR2 YYEEEE. This CDR3 is 16 amino acids long. The CDR3 region is CASSLRGTGGRETQYF. CDR3 in DNA: TGTGCCAGCAGCTTGAGAGGGACCGGAGGGCGAGAGACCCAGTACTTC.

The rearrangement uses TRBV19 and TRBJ2-5, with 7 bases matching TRBD2. V shed 4 bases, J shed 5 bases, and the junction held 16 bases outside the gene matches. Per germline, CDR1 LNHDA and CDR2 SQIVND (reference sequence). The CDR3 is made up of 17 amino acids. The DNA of the CDR3 is TGTGCCAGTAGTACCCCACTAAGAGGCGGGGGAGGGGAGACCCAGTACTTC. Its translation: CASSTPLRGGGGETQYF.

This clone was found a few times. The chain is built from TRBV7-2 and TRBJ2-3; TRBD2 is a possible D gene (5 bases). Looked up from germline, CDR1 is SGHTA and CDR2 is FQGNSA. The CDR3 spans 14 residues. The V and J ends lost 5 bases and 3 bases respectively, with 12 bases between them. This CDR3 is CASSLTPGTDTQYF. CDR3 nucleotides: TGTGCCAGCAGCCTTACACCGGGGACAGATACGCAGTATTTT.

The V and J genes are TRBV5-5 and TRBJ2-1; 9 bases are shared with TRBD2. Looked up from germline, CDR1 is SGHKS and CDR2 is YYEKEE (reference sequence). V lost 4 bases and J lost 3; bases outside the gene matches: 8. The CDR3 consists of 16 residues. This chain's CDR3 is CASSQEVAGDYNEQFF. The CDR3 region has the DNA TGTGCCAGCAGCCAAGAGGTAGCGGGGGACTACAATGAGCAGTTCTTC.

On this clone: One junction end does not reproduce the germline sequence, and a read error may be involved. V is TRBV7-9 and J is TRBJ2-1; D may match TRBD1 or TRBD2 (5 bases each). This CDR3 spans 19 amino acids. The germline CDR1 and CDR2 sequences are SEHNR and FQNEAQ (reference sequence). CDR3 in DNA: TGTTCCAGCAGCTTAGCGCCCGGGCGCAGACAGACTGCTTACAATGAGCAGTTCTTC. It codes for CSSSLAPGRRQTAYNEQFF.

The rearrangement joins TRBV2 to TRBJ1-2, with a possible D match to TRBD1 (5 bases). This CDR3 spans 14 amino acids. V was clipped by 3 bases and J by 2 bases, with 10 bases between them. In germline, CDR1 is SNHLY, CDR2 FYNNEI. The CDR3 protein is CASSEGGTNYGYTF. CDR3 sequence (DNA): TGTGCCAGCAGTGAGGGGGGGACGAACTATGGCTACACCTTC.

J is TRBJ1-1 and V is TRBV7-8; D perhaps matches TRBD1 (5 bases). Germline V gene sequence: CDR1 SGHVS, CDR2 FQNEAQ. Between the trimmed V and J ends, which lost 5 bases and 1 base, there was a span of 11 bases. This CDR3 has 14 amino acids. This CDR3 reads CASSPQGTNTEAFF. The CDR3 DNA reads as TGTGCCAGCAGCCCCCAGGGAACGAACACTGAAGCTTTCTTT.